What follows are 21 T cell receptor beta chains derived from one specimen sequenced in a study of cytomegalovirus exposure and HLA in healthy donors. Primers included in the PCR were 60 Vbeta and 13 Jbeta primers. Repertoires were generated with immunoSEQ multiplex PCR, while TCRdb's copy carries only in-frame clones and drops some. The repertoire holds roughly 150,000 clones, with around 80% as singletons. Sequenced sample: PBMCs. The receptors come from a man aged 40-49 years in good health and CMV-seropositive.

The chain links TRBV7-6 to TRBJ2-7; TRBD2 is a possible D gene (5 bases). The V and J ends lost 2 bases and 3 bases respectively, with 20 bases between them. The CDR3 extends over 17 amino acids. Germline V CDR1 and CDR2: SGHVS, FNYEAQ. CDR3 bases: TGTGCCAGCAGCTTAAGATCCGGCGGACTGGCGGTCTACGAGCAGTACTTC. It is translated as CASSLRSGGLAVYEQYF.

Notes on this clone: Other DNA sequences from this sample encode an identical CDR3 as well. The chain carries TRBV5-5 and TRBJ2-4, with a tentative D call TRBD2 (5 bases). From germline, CDR1 is SGHKS and CDR2 YYEKEE (reference sequence). Trimming left V 4 bases short and J 6 bases short, with 11 bases between. This CDR3 has 13 amino acids. CDR3 loop: CASSPPGSNIQYF. The DNA of the CDR3 is TGTGCCAGCAGCCCCCCGGGGTCAAACATTCAGTACTTC. The full variable domain, completed using reference TRBV5-5 and TRBJ2-4, is DAGVTQSPTHLIKTRGQQVTLRCSPISGHKSVSWYQQVLGQGPQFIFQYYEKEERGRGNFPDRFSARQFPNYSSELNVNALLLGDSALYLCASSPPGSNIQYFGAGTRLSVL.

The chain combines TRBV19 with TRBJ2-7, with 7 bases fitting TRBD1. There are 14 residues in the CDR3. Germline-derived CDR1 and CDR2 are LNHDA and SQIVND (reference sequence). The V gene end was trimmed by 7 bases and the J gene end by 3 bases; junction bases not matched to a gene: 9. In nucleotides, the CDR3 is TGTGCCAGTAAAACAGGGGCCGGTTTCTACGAGCAGTACTTC. It encodes CASKTGAGFYEQYF. Drawing the rest from reference TRBV19 and TRBJ2-7, the complete variable domain is DGGITQSPKYLFRKEGQNVTLSCEQNLNHDAMYWYRQDPGQGLRLIYYSQIVNDFQKGDIAEGYSVSREKKESFPLTVTSAQKNPTAFYLCASKTGAGFYEQYFGPGTRLTVT.

The rearrangement links TRBV7-9 to TRBJ1-5, with 8 bases identical to TRBD1. The V gene's germline CDR1 is SEHNR and CDR2 FQNEAQ (reference sequence). The CDR3 is 18 residues long. The V and J ends lost 1 base and 2 bases, in that order; junction bases with no gene match: 10. This CDR3 reads CASSLDRGVGDGNQPQHF. CDR3 sequence (DNA): TGTGCCAGCAGCTTAGACAGGGGGGTTGGAGATGGCAATCAGCCCCAGCATTTT. The full variable domain, in which reference TRBV7-9 and TRBJ1-5 provide the parts outside the CDR3, is DTGVSQNPRHKITKRGQNVTFRCDPISEHNRLYWYRQTLGQGPEFLTYFQNEAQLEKSRLLSDRFSAERPKGSFSTLEIQRTEQGDSAMYLCASSLDRGVGDGNQPQHFGDGTRLSIL.

The chain links TRBV6-1 to TRBJ1-2; the D gene is possibly TRBD1 (5 bases). The germline gives CDR1 MNHNS, CDR2 SASEGT. There are 13 residues in the CDR3. The germline V and J ends were trimmed by 6 bases and 6 bases, with 14 bases remaining between them. The CDR3 DNA reads TGTGCCAGCAGATCGGCAGGGTGGGATGGCTACACCTTC. Encoded protein: CASRSAGWDGYTF.

The V and J genes are TRBV18 and TRBJ2-7, with TRBD2 matching 7 bases. The length of the CDR3 is 15 residues. With 1 base clipped from V and 7 bases from J, the junction kept 10 bases outside the gene matches. Germline lookup yields CDR1 KGHSH and CDR2 LQKENI. The CDR3: CASSPRTGGPEEQYF. The CDR3 nucleotides read TGTGCCAGCTCACCACGAACGGGAGGCCCAGAGGAGCAGTACTTC.

V and J are TRBV9 and TRBJ2-3, with unresolved D. Trimming stripped 0 bases from V and 12 bases from J, with 11 bases between. The germline V gene has CDR1 SGDLS and CDR2 YYNGEE. CDR3 length equals 12 residues. This CDR3 is CASSVELSKQYF. CDR3 in DNA: TGTGCCAGCAGCGTAGAACTATCTAAACAGTATTTT.

V is TRBV7-9 and J is TRBJ1-1; no clear D. The CDR3 runs to 12 residues. Trimming took off 5 bases at V and 5 bases at J, with 9 bases between the two ends. The germline V gene encodes CDR1 SEHNR and CDR2 FQNEAQ (reference sequence). The chain's CDR3 is CASSPFQTEAFF. CDR3 DNA sequence: TGTGCCAGCAGCCCATTCCAGACTGAAGCTTTCTTT.

This chain links TRBV11-2 with TRBJ2-7, with D unclear. CDR3 length equals 18 residues. The V end lost 0 bases, the J end lost 0 bases, and 18 bases lay between the germline ends. CDR1 SGHAT and CDR2 FQNNGV come from the germline V gene. CDR3 protein: CASSLDEFGHRSSYEQYF. The CDR3 bases are TGTGCCAGCAGCTTAGATGAATTTGGCCATAGGAGCTCCTACGAGCAGTACTTC.

In this sample, this clone turned up once. V usage is TRBV6-1 and J usage is TRBJ2-7, with 15 bases matching TRBD2. V was clipped by 3 bases and J by 4 bases; unmatched bases: 4. Germline-derived CDR1 and CDR2 are MNHNS and SASEGT. The CDR3 has 16 amino acids. CDR3: CASSDPGLAGGYEQYF. In DNA, the CDR3 is TGTGCCAGCAGTGACCCGGGACTAGCGGGAGGATACGAGCAGTACTTC.

This clone showed up just once. V usage is TRBV30 and J usage is TRBJ2-5; TRBD2 agrees at 9 bases. Unmatched junction bases numbered 6, after V lost 2 bases and J lost 5 bases. CDR3 size: 14 residues. Germline CDR1 and CDR2: GTSNPN and SVGIG (reference sequence). The CDR3 DNA follows: TGTGCCTGGAGTCCGGGACTAGCAGCTGAGACCCAGTACTTC. Translation: CAWSPGLAAETQYF.

This rearrangement joins TRBV15 to TRBJ2-3; 7 bases agree with TRBD2. This CDR3 has 13 residues. Trimming cost V 4 bases and J 4 bases; bases outside gene matches: 2. Germline V lookup: CDR1 LNHNV, CDR2 YYDKDF (reference sequence). The CDR3 sequence: CATSIGRADTQYF. In DNA, the CDR3 is TGTGCCACCAGCATTGGGAGGGCAGATACGCAGTATTTT.

The chain has TRBV4-1 and TRBJ1-5, with TRBD1 identical over 7 bases. The CDR3 is 14 residues long. The ends lost 5 bases at V and 6 bases at J; junction bases unmatched: 7. Germline V CDR1 and CDR2: MGHRA, YSYEKL. CDR3 nucleotides: TGCGCCAGCAGCTTTACAGGGGCGGGTCAGCCCCAGCATTTT. It codes for CASSFTGAGQPQHF.

This clone has just one count. The V call is TRBV19, the J call TRBJ2-1; TRBD1 matches 9 bases. V was clipped by 4 bases and J by 1 base; unmatched bases: 11. Germline loops: CDR1 LNHDA, CDR2 SQIVND (reference sequence). The CDR3 spans 18 residues. The CDR3 DNA reads as TGTGCCAGTAGTAGGACCGGGACAGGGACACTTTCCTACAATGAGCAGTTCTTC. Its protein product is CASSRTGTGTLSYNEQFF.

This clone was found once. The chain uses TRBV14 and TRBJ2-7; 10 positions agree with TRBD2. Germline V gene sequence: CDR1 SGHDN, CDR2 FVKESK. This CDR3 region has 17 residues. Trimming at V came to 4 bases and at J to 3 bases, leaving 12 bases not matched to a gene. DNA for the CDR3: TGTGCCAGCAGCCCGTGGGATAGCGGGAGGTCAAACTACGAGCAGTACTTC. Residues: CASSPWDSGRSNYEQYF.

Only one count was recorded for this clone. The chain uses TRBV10-3 and TRBJ1-1, with D maybe TRBD1 (6 bases). V lost 4 bases and J 7 bases, leaving 13 bases between the germline ends. CDR3 size: 13 residues. Germline loops: CDR1 ENHRY, CDR2 SYGVKD. CDR3 residues: CAISVDRNNEAFF. The CDR3 nucleotides are TGTGCCATCAGTGTGGACAGAAATAATGAAGCTTTCTTT.

This rearrangement joins TRBV15 to TRBJ2-5; D is unresolved. The J call is uncertain, as TRBJ2-7 better fits the DNA end. CDR1 LNHNV and CDR2 YYDKDF come from the germline V gene (reference sequence). This CDR3 comprises 13 residues. The CDR3 loop reads CATSRGSPYEQYF. DNA of the CDR3: TGTGCCACCAGCAGGGGCAGCCCCTACGAGCAGTACTTC.

Remarks on this clone: The junction shows a germline mismatch at one end, possibly a read error. The V call is TRBV7-9, the J call TRBJ1-1, with 8 bases identical to TRBD1. The CDR3 has 13 residues. Germline loops: CDR1 SEHNR, CDR2 FQNEAQ (reference sequence). CDR3 DNA sequence: TGTTCCAGCAGATCCGGACAGGGCTGGGAAGCTTTCTTT. Amino acids: CSSRSGQGWEAFF.

This chain uses TRBV28 with TRBJ2-7; TRBD2 matches 11 bases. Trimming removed 3 bases from V and 0 bases from J; junction bases left unmatched: 4. The CDR3 spans 16 residues. Germline CDR1 MDHEN, CDR2 SYDVKM. The CDR3 region has the DNA TGTGCCAGCAGTTTGAGACTAGCGGGGCCCTCCTACGAGCAGTACTTC. Translation gives CASSLRLAGPSYEQYF.

The V call is TRBV5-1, the J call TRBJ2-5, with a weak D call TRBD1 (6 bases). Trimming took 2 bases from V and 0 from J, leaving 8 bases between them. The CDR3 length is 14 residues. Germline V gene data show CDR1 as SGHRS and CDR2 as YFSETQ. This chain's CDR3 is CASSFQGYQETQYF. As DNA, the CDR3 is TGCGCCAGCAGCTTCCAGGGGTACCAAGAGACCCAGTACTTC.

This clone was seen more than once but under ten times. The CDR3 DNA reads as TGTGCCAGCAGCTTAGCAGGGGTTAGCTATGGCTACACCTTC. Its protein is CASSLAGVSYGYTF. The chain has TRBV7-9 and TRBJ1-2; TRBD1 is a possible D gene (5 bases). V was pared by 0 bases and J by 4 bases, with 9 bases between. The CDR3 covers 14 residues. Germline V gene sequence: CDR1 SEHNR, CDR2 FQNEAQ (reference sequence).